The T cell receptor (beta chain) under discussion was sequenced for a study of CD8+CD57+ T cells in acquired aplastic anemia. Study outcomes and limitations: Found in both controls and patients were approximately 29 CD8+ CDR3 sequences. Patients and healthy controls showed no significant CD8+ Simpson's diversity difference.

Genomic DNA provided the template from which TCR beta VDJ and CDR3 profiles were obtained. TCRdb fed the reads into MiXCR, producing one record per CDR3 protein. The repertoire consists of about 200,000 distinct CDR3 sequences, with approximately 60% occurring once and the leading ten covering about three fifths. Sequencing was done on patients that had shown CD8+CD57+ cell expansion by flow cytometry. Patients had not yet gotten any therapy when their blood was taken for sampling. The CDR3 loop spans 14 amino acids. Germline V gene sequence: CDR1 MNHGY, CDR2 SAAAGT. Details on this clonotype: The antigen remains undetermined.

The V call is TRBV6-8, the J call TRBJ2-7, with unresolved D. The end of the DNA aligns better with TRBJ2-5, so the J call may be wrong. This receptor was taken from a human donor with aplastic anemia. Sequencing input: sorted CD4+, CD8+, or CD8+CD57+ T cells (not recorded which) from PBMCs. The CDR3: CASSYSLLQETQYF. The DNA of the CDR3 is TGTGCCAGCAGTTACTCGTTACTACAAGAGACCCAGTACTTC.